This T cell receptor (beta chain) was profiled in a study of blood T cell repertoires in COVID-19 (dated by TCRdb to 2020 to 2021). General notes on the study: The collaborator samples originated in the United States, Italy and Spain and spanned the acute and convalescent phases of COVID-19. Sample metadata almost always included a de-identified subject ID, COVID-19 status, age in years and sex. The repertoires were released in a freely available public database meant as a resource for research on the immune response to SARS-CoV-2. Samples were obtained from the ongoing ImmuneRACE study (first 160 participants) and from some 1,200 subjects provided by 6 global collaborators. The dataset comprised deeply sampled blood TCRbeta repertoires from subjects exposed to, actively infected with, or recovered from COVID-19. Where available, HLA class I and class II types were taken from metadata supplied by the sample provider and were not determined by assay-based typing. The material from the prospective study consisted of cDNA or gDNA derived from T cells, B-cell-depleted T cells, or PBMCs.

V lost 4 bases and J lost 0 bases; the stretch between them is 13 bases long. CDR1 and CDR2 are read off the germline V gene as MNHEY and SVGAGI. The CDR3 holds 16 amino acids from the cysteine to the phenylalanine. Only the CDR3 region is kept as DNA, spanning 48 bases read in frame from base 1. This clone was seen a handful of times. Its antigen has not been determined. Base qualities are not recorded, but no much larger clone differs from it by a single base. TCRbeta CDR3 regions were amplified from genomic DNA using the immunoSEQ Assay, a bias-controlled multiplex PCR. In the source study's methods: The number of nucleated cells in each sample was estimated by amplification of reference gene primers within the assay. Sequence reads were collapsed and filtered to measure the absolute abundance of every unique TCRbeta CDR3 rearrangement. For each sample, productive Simpson clonality was calculated as the square root of Simpson's diversity index across productive rearrangements. TCRdb re-hosts the immuneACCESS table, in-frame sequences only. Its copies lack some clones; in the studies checked, an unresolved V gene accounts for under half of them, and the cause for the rest is not known. That table supplies the V and J calls and clone size; D and trimming were determined from the DNA. The sample table holds 400,000 to 500,000 clones, of which 70% to 90% were seen once. The ten largest clones add up to roughly 1.4% of the sample.

The research as a whole found: How much clinical and demographic metadata was included differed by source and by participant, and the metadata was provided uncurated.

Each collaborating institution followed its own protocols to collect whole blood in K2EDTA tubes. For TCRbeta analysis, collaborators shipped samples as frozen whole blood, isolated PBMCs, or DNA extracted from either of those sample types. The rearrangement combines TRBV6-5 with TRBJ1-3; perhaps TRBD1 is the D gene, with 6 bases matching. Material for sequencing was peripheral blood. The sequence was collected from a young woman with active or convalescent COVID-19. The sequenced DNA is TGTGCCAGCAGTTCACCTACCAGGGGCTCTGGAAACACCATATATTTT. This translates into CASSSPTRGSGNTIYF.